The 18 T cell receptor beta chains below come from one sample, sequenced in a study of blood T cell repertoires in COVID-19. Repertoires were generated with immunoSEQ multiplex PCR, while TCRdb's copy carries only in-frame clones and drops some. The repertoire includes 280,000 or so clones, around 88% of them detected once, and approximately 2% sits in the top ten. The sequenced sample was peripheral blood. These receptors all stem from a woman aged 25 to 39 who had recovered from COVID-19.

This chain uses TRBV5-6 with TRBJ2-1, with 12 bases aligning to TRBD2. Germline V gene sequence: CDR1 SGHDT, CDR2 YYEEEE. This CDR3 has 15 amino acids. Trimming at V came to 4 bases and at J to 7 bases, leaving 6 bases not matched to a gene. In nucleotides, the CDR3 is TGTGCCAGCAGCCACGGACTAGCGGGGTCGAATGAGCAGTTCTTC. As protein: CASSHGLAGSNEQFF.

This clone was detected only once. The rearrangement links TRBV19 to TRBJ1-5; TRBD1 is a possible D gene (5 bases). The V and J ends lost 3 bases and 7 bases respectively, with 13 bases between them. Germline V gives CDR1 LNHDA, CDR2 SQIVND (reference sequence). The CDR3 runs to 14 residues. CDR3 residues: CASSIIGGGQPQHF. Here the CDR3 DNA reads TGTGCCAGTAGTATCATTGGGGGGGGACAGCCCCAGCATTTT.

This clone has a single count. The V gene is TRBV30, the J gene TRBJ2-7, with 7 bases identical to TRBD2. Germline V gene lookup returns CDR1 GTSNPN and CDR2 SVGIG (reference sequence). J lost 3 bases, V lost 2 bases, and 4 bases had no gene match. The CDR3 has 13 amino acids. This chain's CDR3 is CAWSSGANYEQYF. CDR3 DNA sequence: TGTGCCTGGAGTAGCGGGGCTAACTACGAGCAGTACTTC.

This clone showed up just once. The J gene is TRBJ1-5, the V gene TRBV7-8, with TRBD1 identical over 8 bases. V lost 5 bases and J lost 4; bases outside the gene matches: 7. This CDR3 has 15 residues. CDR1 is SGHVS and CDR2 is FQNEAQ in the germline V gene. The CDR3 nucleotides read TGTGCCAGCAGCCTTCAAGGGACAGGTAATCAGCCCCAGCATTTT. Amino acids: CASSLQGTGNQPQHF.

The sample holds a few counts of this clone. The chain links TRBV19 to TRBJ1-1; D gene unclear. V lost 5 bases, J lost 7 bases, and 11 bases lay in between. Germline V gives CDR1 LNHDA, CDR2 SQIVND (reference sequence). CDR3 length: 12 residues. Here the CDR3 DNA reads TGTGCCAGTAGTCTCGGGGAGATTGAAGCTTTCTTT. This encodes CASSLGEIEAFF.

This chain uses TRBV6-5 with TRBJ1-1; 8 nucleotides line up with TRBD1. Trimming at V came to 4 bases and at J to 0 bases, leaving 1 base not matched to a gene. This CDR3 spans 14 amino acids. CDR1 and CDR2 (germline): MNHEY, SVGAGI. The CDR3 protein is CASSSGQVNTEAFF. CDR3 DNA: TGTGCCAGCAGTTCGGGACAGGTGAACACTGAAGCTTTCTTT.

The J gene is TRBJ1-2, the V gene TRBV24-1; 7 bases are shared with TRBD1. The germline gives CDR1 KGHDR, CDR2 SFDVKD. Losses at the gene ends were 2 bases for V and 8 bases for J; bases not matched to a gene: 4. The CDR3 runs 13 residues. CDR3 sequence: CATSDSDREGYTF. DNA of the CDR3: TGTGCCACCAGTGATTCTGACAGGGAGGGCTACACCTTC.

This rearrangement joins TRBV5-1 to TRBJ1-1; perhaps TRBD1 as D (6 bases). This CDR3 comprises 12 residues. The V end lost 4 bases, the J end lost 7 bases, and 11 bases lay between the germline ends. CDR1 and CDR2 (germline): SGHRS, YFSETQ. The CDR3 DNA follows: TGCGCCAGCAGCCCGACAGGCTTTGAAGCTTTCTTT. This gives the protein CASSPTGFEAFF.

The J gene is TRBJ2-5, the V gene TRBV6-5; TRBD1 matches 9 bases. The CDR3 is 15 residues long. V trimming: 6 bases; J trimming: 13 bases; junction bases outside the gene matches: 18. Germline V gene sequence: CDR1 MNHEY, CDR2 SVGAGI. DNA for the CDR3: TGTGCCAGCAGAAAGGGGGGACAGGGCTTGATGTTACTGTACTTC. Translating gives CASRKGGQGLMLLYF.

A single count supports this clone. The chain combines TRBV19 with TRBJ1-4; 8 bases fit TRBD1. Germline trimming cut 5 bases from V and 3 bases from J; bases unmatched to any gene: 2. The germline V gene has CDR1 LNHDA and CDR2 SQIVND (reference sequence). The CDR3 sequence is 14 residues long. The CDR3 DNA reads as TGTGCCAGTAGTGGACAGGGTCCTAATGAAAAACTGTTTTTT. It encodes CASSGQGPNEKLFF.

V is TRBV10-3 and J is TRBJ2-6; 9 bases agree with TRBD2. Trimming cost V 6 bases and J 6 bases; bases outside gene matches: 6. The CDR3 consists of 15 residues. Germline CDR1 ENHRY, CDR2 SYGVKD. CDR3 loop: CAISAGTSLANVLTF. DNA of the CDR3: TGTGCCATCAGCGCCGGGACTAGCTTGGCCAACGTCCTGACTTTC.

The chain combines TRBV6-6 with TRBJ1-1, with 8 bases aligning to TRBD1. The CDR3 is 17 residues long. Germline values: CDR1 MNHNY, CDR2 SVGAGI (reference sequence). The V and J ends lost 5 bases and 3 bases, in that order; junction bases with no gene match: 14. The CDR3 reads CASSPLLRTGHDTEAFF. The CDR3 bases are TGTGCCAGCAGTCCCCTACTTCGGACAGGGCATGACACTGAAGCTTTCTTT.

The V and J genes are TRBV30 and TRBJ1-1; D unclear. This CDR3 is 12 amino acids long. Germline loops: CDR1 GTSNPN, CDR2 SVGIG (reference sequence). Deletions cut 2 bases from V and 0 bases from J, with 4 bases between. The CDR3 nucleotides are TGTGCCTGGAGTCCATTGAACACTGAAGCTTTCTTT. This encodes CAWSPLNTEAFF. The variable domain in full, completed from reference TRBV30 and TRBJ1-1, reads SQTIHQWPATLVQPVGSPLSLECTVEGTSNPNLYWYRQAAGRGLQLLFYSVGIGQISSEVPQNLSASRPQDRQFILSSKKLLLSDSGFYLCAWSPLNTEAFFGQGTRLTVV.

The chain is built from TRBV7-9 and TRBJ2-1, with 9 bases that match TRBD2. V lost 5 bases to trimming and J lost 2 bases; unmatched junction nucleotides: 4. Germline V lookup: CDR1 SEHNR, CDR2 FQNEAQ (reference sequence). The CDR3 is 15 amino acids. CDR3 bases: TGTGCCAGCAGCGTTAGCGGGAGCCCCTACAATGAGCAGTTCTTC. As protein: CASSVSGSPYNEQFF.

J is TRBJ2-7 and V is TRBV5-4; TRBD1 matches 7 bases. Germline CDR1 SGHNT, CDR2 YYREEE (reference sequence). Germline trimming cut 4 bases from V and 6 bases from J; bases unmatched to any gene: 7. There are 13 residues in the CDR3. This chain's CDR3 is CASSPRGGPEQYF. In DNA, the CDR3 is TGTGCCAGCAGCCCCAGAGGGGGCCCCGAGCAGTACTTC.

A few counts support this clone. The V call is TRBV7-3, the J call TRBJ2-1, with D possibly TRBD2 on 6 matching bases. The germline V gene has CDR1 SGHTA and CDR2 FQGTGA. The V and J ends lost 8 bases and 3 bases respectively, with 14 bases between them. The CDR3 has 14 residues. CDR3 sequence: CASSERAYYNEQFF. Here the CDR3 DNA reads TGTGCCAGCTCGGAGCGGGCCTACTACAATGAGCAGTTCTTC.

This chain joins TRBV19 and TRBJ2-2, with D unclear. The V gene lost 6 bases and the J gene lost 6 bases, with 8 bases spanning the gap. CDR1 LNHDA and CDR2 SQIVND come from the germline V gene (reference sequence). This CDR3 is built from 12 residues. The CDR3 DNA is TGTGCCAGTAGGGCCACCTCCGGGGAGCTGTTTTTT. Translated, it gives CASRATSGELFF.

This sequence joins TRBV10-3 and TRBJ1-1; unclear D gene. Per the germline V gene, CDR1 is ENHRY and CDR2 is SYGVKD. V was pared by 8 bases and J by 1 base, with 11 bases between. CDR3 length: 13 residues. CDR3 in DNA: TGTGCCATCGGTGCGGTCGGGAACACTGAAGCTTTCTTT. Translated, it gives CAIGAVGNTEAFF.